The 10 T cell receptor beta chains below were found in one sample sequenced in a study of CD8+CD57+ T cells in acquired aplastic anemia. Genomic DNA, the template, was used for profiling of the TCR beta VDJ and CDR3. MiXCR was run by TCRdb on the reads, yielding one entry per CDR3 protein. Of some 200,000 distinct CDR3 sequences in the sample, around half are singletons; the top ten hold 9.7%. Only patients with CD8+CD57+ cell expansion on flow cytometry were chosen for sequencing. The specimen was sorted CD4+, CD8+, or CD8+CD57+ T cells (not recorded which) from PBMCs. The receptors come from a human donor with aplastic anemia.

The rearrangement links TRBV15 to TRBJ2-3, with TRBD2 identical over 8 bases. From germline, CDR1 is LNHNV and CDR2 YYDKDF (reference sequence). Losses at the gene ends were 5 bases for V and 4 bases for J; bases not matched to a gene: 8. The CDR3 extends over 15 amino acids. CDR3 nucleotides: TGTGCCACCAGCGTAGCGGGAATTGCGGCAGATACGCAGTATTTT. It encodes CATSVAGIAADTQYF.

The rearrangement links TRBV7-9 to TRBJ1-2, with D hard to call. The CDR3 length is 14 residues. Germline V CDR1 and CDR2: SEHNR, FQNEAQ (reference sequence). The V gene lost 1 base and the J gene lost 3 bases, with 9 bases spanning the gap. The CDR3 loop is CASSLVTGHYGYTF. The CDR3 nucleotides are TGTGCCAGCAGCTTAGTGACGGGCCACTATGGCTACACCTTC.

The V and J genes are TRBV19 and TRBJ2-7; 9 bases line up with TRBD1. The V gene end was trimmed by 7 bases and the J gene end by 2 bases; junction bases not matched to a gene: 9. This CDR3 spans 15 amino acids. Looked up from germline, CDR1 is LNHDA and CDR2 is SQIVND (reference sequence). This CDR3 reads CASTTAGTGTYEQYF. The CDR3 DNA is TGTGCCAGTACCACGGCCGGGACAGGGACCTACGAGCAGTACTTC.

There are a few counts of this clonotype. The chain links TRBV5-1 to TRBJ2-4, with 7 nucleotides matching TRBD2. CDR1 and CDR2 from the germline V gene are SGHRS and YFSETQ. The ends lost 4 bases at V and 1 base at J; junction bases unmatched: 14. The CDR3 has 18 amino acids. This CDR3 is CASSPAGGSGSAKNIQYF. CDR3 nucleotide sequence: TGCGCCAGCAGCCCGGCCGGGGGTAGCGGGTCCGCCAAAAACATTCAGTACTTC.

This clonotype was found many times. The J gene is TRBJ2-1, the V gene TRBV5-1; TRBD1 might be the D (6 bases). This CDR3 has 15 residues. V dropped 1 base and J dropped 3 bases, with 11 bases sitting between them. The germline V gene encodes CDR1 SGHRS and CDR2 YFSETQ. The CDR3 protein is CASSLSNRDYNEQFF. CDR3 in DNA: TGCGCCAGCAGCTTGTCGAACAGGGACTACAATGAGCAGTTCTTC. The variable domain in full, completed from reference TRBV5-1 and TRBJ2-1, reads KAGVTQTPRYLIKTRGQQVTLSCSPISGHRSVSWYQQTPGQGLQFLFEYFSETQRNKGNFPGRFSGRQFSNSRSEMNVSTLELGDSALYLCASSLSNRDYNEQFFGPGTRLTVL.

The chain employs TRBV11-2 and TRBJ2-3, with 7 bases that match TRBD1. The junction had 6 bases not matched to a gene; V was cut back by 5 bases and J by 1 base. The CDR3 loop spans 15 amino acids. Germline V gene sequence: CDR1 SGHAT, CDR2 FQNNGV. The CDR3 region is CASSAKGGRTDTQYF. The CDR3 nucleotides read TGTGCCAGCAGCGCGAAAGGGGGCCGCACAGATACGCAGTATTTT.

The chain carries TRBV20-1 and TRBJ2-7; D possibly corresponds to TRBD1 (6 bases). The CDR3 sequence is 13 residues long. Germline V gives CDR1 DFQATT, CDR2 SNEGSKA (reference sequence). The ends were cut back, 2 bases at V and 5 bases at J, with 13 bases in the middle. The CDR3 here is CSARQTGIHEQYF. DNA of the CDR3: TGCAGTGCTAGACAAACAGGGATCCACGAGCAGTACTTC.

The chain carries TRBV9 and TRBJ1-5; D remains ambiguous. The CDR3 has 14 amino acids. CDR1 SGDLS and CDR2 YYNGEE come from the germline V gene. Trimming cost V 0 bases and J 0 bases, with 4 bases left between them. CDR3: CASSVGDSNQPQHF. CDR3 nucleotides: TGTGCCAGCAGCGTAGGGGATAGCAATCAGCCCCAGCATTTT.

This chain uses TRBV2 with TRBJ2-7, with D perhaps matching TRBD1 (6 bases). V gave up 6 bases and J gave up 0 bases, with 15 bases separating them. Germline V gene sequence: CDR1 SNHLY, CDR2 FYNNEI. The CDR3 consists of 15 residues. The CDR3 sequence: CASRDRPQSSYEQYF. The CDR3 bases are TGTGCCAGCAGAGACAGGCCCCAAAGCTCCTACGAGCAGTACTTC.

V and J are TRBV10-3 and TRBJ1-2, with D perhaps TRBD1 (6 bases). Germline V gene data show CDR1 as ENHRY and CDR2 as SYGVKD. Trimming took off 6 bases at V and 4 bases at J, with 18 bases between the two ends. The length of the CDR3 is 15 residues. The CDR3 nucleotides read TGTGCCATCAGCGAAGGTGGGGGCTCGACCTATGGCTACACCTTC. Protein sequence: CAISEGGGSTYGYTF.